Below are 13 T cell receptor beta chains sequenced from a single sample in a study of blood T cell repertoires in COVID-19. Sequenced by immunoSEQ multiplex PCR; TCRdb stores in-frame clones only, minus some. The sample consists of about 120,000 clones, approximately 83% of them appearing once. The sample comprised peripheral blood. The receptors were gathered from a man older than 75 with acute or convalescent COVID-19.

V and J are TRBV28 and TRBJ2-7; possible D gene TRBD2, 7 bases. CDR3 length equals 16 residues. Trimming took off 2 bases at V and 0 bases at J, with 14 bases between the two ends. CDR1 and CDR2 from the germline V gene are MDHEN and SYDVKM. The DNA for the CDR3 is TGTGCCAGCAGTTTAGGGGGAGGGGGGGCCTCCTACGAGCAGTACTTC. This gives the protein CASSLGGGGASYEQYF.

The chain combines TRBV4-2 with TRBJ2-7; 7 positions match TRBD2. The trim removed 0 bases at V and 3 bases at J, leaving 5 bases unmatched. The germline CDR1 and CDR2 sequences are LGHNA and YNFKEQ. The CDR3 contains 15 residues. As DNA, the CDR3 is TGTGCCAGCAGCCAAGACAGCGGGGTGGACTACGAGCAGTACTTC. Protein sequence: CASSQDSGVDYEQYF.

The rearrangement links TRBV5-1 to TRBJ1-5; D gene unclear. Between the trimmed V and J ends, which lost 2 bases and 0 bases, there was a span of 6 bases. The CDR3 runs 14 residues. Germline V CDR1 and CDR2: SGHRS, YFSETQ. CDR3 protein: CASSFGDSNQPQHF. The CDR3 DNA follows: TGCGCCAGCAGCTTCGGAGATAGCAATCAGCCCCAGCATTTT.

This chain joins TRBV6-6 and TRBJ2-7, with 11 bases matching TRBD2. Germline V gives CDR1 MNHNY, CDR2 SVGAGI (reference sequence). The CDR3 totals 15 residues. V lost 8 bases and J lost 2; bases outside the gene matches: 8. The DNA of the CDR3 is TGTGCCAGCCGCCCGACTAGCGGGATAACCTACGAGCAGTACTTC. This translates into CASRPTSGITYEQYF.

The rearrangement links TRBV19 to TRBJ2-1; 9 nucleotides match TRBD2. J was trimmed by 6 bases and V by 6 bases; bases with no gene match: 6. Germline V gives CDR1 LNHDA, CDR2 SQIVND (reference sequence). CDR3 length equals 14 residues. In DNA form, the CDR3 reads TGTGCCAGTAGGGGCGGGAGGGACAGCAATGAGCAGTTCTTC. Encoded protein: CASRGGRDSNEQFF.

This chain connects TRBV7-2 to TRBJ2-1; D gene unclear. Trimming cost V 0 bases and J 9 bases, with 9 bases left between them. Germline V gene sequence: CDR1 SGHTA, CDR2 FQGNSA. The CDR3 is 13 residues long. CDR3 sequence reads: CASSLAAITEQFF. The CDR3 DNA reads TGTGCCAGCAGCTTAGCAGCGATCACTGAGCAGTTCTTC.

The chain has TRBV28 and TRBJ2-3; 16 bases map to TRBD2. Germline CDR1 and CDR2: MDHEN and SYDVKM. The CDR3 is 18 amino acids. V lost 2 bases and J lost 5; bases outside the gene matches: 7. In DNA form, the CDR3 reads TGTGCCAGCAGTTTAGGGACTAGCGGGAGGGCCTCAGGAGATACGCAGTATTTT. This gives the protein CASSLGTSGRASGDTQYF.

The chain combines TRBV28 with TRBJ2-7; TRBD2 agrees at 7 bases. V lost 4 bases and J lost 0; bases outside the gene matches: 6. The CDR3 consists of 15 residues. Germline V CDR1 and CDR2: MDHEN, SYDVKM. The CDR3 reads CASSSLAFSSYEQYF. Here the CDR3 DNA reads TGTGCCAGCAGTTCACTAGCGTTCAGCTCCTACGAGCAGTACTTC. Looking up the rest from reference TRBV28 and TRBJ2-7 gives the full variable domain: DVKVTQSSRYLVKRTGEKVFLECVQDMDHENMFWYRQDPGLGLRLIYFSYDVKMKEKGDIPEGYSVSREKKERFSLILESASTNQTSMYLCASSSLAFSSYEQYFGPGTRLTVT.

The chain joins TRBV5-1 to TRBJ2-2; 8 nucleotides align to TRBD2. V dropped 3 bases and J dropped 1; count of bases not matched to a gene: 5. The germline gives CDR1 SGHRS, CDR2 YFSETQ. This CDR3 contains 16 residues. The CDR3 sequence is CASSSGGAENTGELFF. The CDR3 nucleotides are TGCGCCAGCAGCTCGGGAGGGGCAGAGAACACCGGGGAGCTGTTTTTT.

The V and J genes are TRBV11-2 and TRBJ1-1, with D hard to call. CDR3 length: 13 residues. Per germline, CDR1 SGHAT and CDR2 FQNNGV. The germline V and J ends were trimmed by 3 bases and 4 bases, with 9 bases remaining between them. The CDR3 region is CASSFAGLTEAFF. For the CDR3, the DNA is TGTGCCAGCAGCTTTGCAGGCCTCACTGAAGCTTTCTTT.

The CDR3 spells CASSPGTARIEQYF. The CDR3 bases are TGTGCCAGCTCACCAGGAACAGCCCGTATAGAGCAGTACTTC. The chain couples TRBV18 to TRBJ2-7; no firm D call. Germline V gives CDR1 KGHSH, CDR2 LQKENI. V was pared by 2 bases and J by 7 bases, with 15 bases between. CDR3 size: 14 residues.

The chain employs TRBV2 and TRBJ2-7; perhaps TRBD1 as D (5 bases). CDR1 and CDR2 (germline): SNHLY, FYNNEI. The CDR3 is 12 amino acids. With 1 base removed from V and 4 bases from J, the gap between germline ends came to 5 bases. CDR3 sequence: CASSEEGYEQYF. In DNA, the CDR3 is TGTGCCAGCAGTGAAGAGGGGTACGAGCAGTACTTC.

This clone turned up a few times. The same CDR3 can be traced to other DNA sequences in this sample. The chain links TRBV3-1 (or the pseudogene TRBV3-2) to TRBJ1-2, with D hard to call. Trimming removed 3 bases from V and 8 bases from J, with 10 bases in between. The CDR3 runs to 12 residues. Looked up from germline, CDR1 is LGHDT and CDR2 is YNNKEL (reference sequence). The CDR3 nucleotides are TGTGCCAGCAGCCAGGGAGGCCGAGGCTACACCTTC. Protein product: CASSQGGRGYTF.